A single sample gave rise to the 9 T cell receptor beta chains below, sequenced in a study of cytomegalovirus exposure and HLA in healthy donors. 13 Jbeta primers and 60 Vbeta primers were used for the PCR. Here immunoSEQ multiplex PCR was the method, and the copy in TCRdb shows in-frame clones only, minus some. This table has about 170,000 clones, 60% to 85% appearing once. The source material was PBMCs. The receptors here all came from a female donor in good health and CMV-seronegative.

The sample holds one count of this clone. This chain links TRBV5-1 with TRBJ2-1; TRBD2 matches at 11 bases. CDR1 and CDR2 (germline): SGHRS, YFSETQ. Germline trimming cut 2 bases from V and 6 bases from J; bases unmatched to any gene: 4. The CDR3 length is 15 residues. Here the CDR3 reads CASSFGLAGGNEQFF. In DNA, the CDR3 is TGCGCCAGCAGCTTCGGGCTAGCGGGAGGCAATGAGCAGTTCTTC.

The chain recombines TRBV7-6 with TRBJ2-1, with 7 bases lining up with TRBD1. V trimming: 1 base; J trimming: 7 bases; junction bases outside the gene matches: 7. CDR1 and CDR2 from the germline V gene are SGHVS and FNYEAQ. The CDR3 has 15 residues. The CDR3 DNA reads as TGTGCCAGCAGCTTAGGTTGGACAGGCCAAAATGAGCAGTTCTTC. Its translation is CASSLGWTGQNEQFF.

A word on this clone: Other nucleotide sequences in the sample specify the same CDR3. The gene calls are TRBV9 and TRBJ1-4, with TRBD1 matching over 8 bases. The V and J ends lost 4 bases and 2 bases, in that order; junction bases with no gene match: 1. CDR1 SGDLS and CDR2 YYNGEE come from the germline V gene. This CDR3 is built from 14 residues. Written as DNA, the CDR3 is TGTGCCAGCAGCAGACAGGGGACTAATGAAAAACTGTTTTTT. This translates into CASSRQGTNEKLFF.

Remarks on this clone: One end of the junction is discordant with germline, which a read error may explain. This sequence joins TRBV5-1 and TRBJ2-2, with TRBD1 identical over 7 bases. CDR1 and CDR2 (germline): SGHRS, YFSETQ. This CDR3 region has 14 residues. CDR3 DNA sequence: TGCGCCAGCAGCCCCGGCGACCGAGACAGGGACCTGTTTTTT. It is translated as CASSPGDRDRDLFF.

In its sample, this clone was seen once. The chain uses TRBV25-1 and TRBJ1-1; D is uncertain. Germline CDR1 reads MGHDK; CDR2 reads SYGVNS. V lost 6 bases and J lost 1, with 6 bases in between. The CDR3 totals 12 residues. As DNA, the CDR3 is TGTGCCAGCAGCCGTCGGAACACTGAAGCTTTCTTT. Protein product: CASSRRNTEAFF.

The chain is built from TRBV18 and TRBJ2-7; TRBD2 agrees at 10 bases. CDR3 size: 17 residues. Germline V gene data show CDR1 as KGHSH and CDR2 as LQKENI. V lost 1 base, J lost 3 bases, and 9 bases stayed unmatched. The CDR3 nucleotides read TGTGCCAGCTCACCACTTTTTAAAAGCGGGAGGGACTACGAGCAGTACTTC. This sequence encodes CASSPLFKSGRDYEQYF. The variable domain in full, completed from reference TRBV18 and TRBJ2-7, reads NAGVMQNPRHLVRRRGQEARLRCSPMKGHSHVYWYRQLPEEGLKFMVYLQKENIIDESGMPKERFSAEFPKEGPSILRIQQVVRGDSAAYFCASSPLFKSGRDYEQYFGPGTRLTVT.

The chain's CDR3 is CASSLGGAGIYEQYF. Here the CDR3 DNA reads TGTGCCAGCAGCCTGGGCGGTGCCGGGATCTACGAGCAGTACTTC. V is TRBV7-2 and J is TRBJ2-7, with TRBD2 as a possible D gene (5 bases). The CDR3 is 15 residues long. Trimming pared 5 bases from V and 3 bases from J, leaving 17 bases between. Per the germline V gene, CDR1 is SGHTA and CDR2 is FQGNSA.

The chain has TRBV6-5 and TRBJ1-5, with D unresolved. The CDR3 length is 14 residues. V gave up 10 bases and J gave up 2 bases, with 15 bases separating them. Germline V CDR1 and CDR2: MNHEY, SVGAGI. The CDR3 protein is CATSLEGGNQPQHF. The DNA of the CDR3 is TGTGCCACTTCCCTCGAGGGCGGCAATCAGCCCCAGCATTTT.

The chain is built from TRBV19 and TRBJ2-3; 9 nucleotides agree with TRBD2. The length of the CDR3 is 16 residues. CDR1 and CDR2 (germline): LNHDA, SQIVND (reference sequence). With 5 bases clipped from V and 1 base from J, the junction kept 7 bases outside the gene matches. The CDR3 DNA reads TGTGCCAGTAGTCCCCCCGCTAGCGGGGGCACAGATACGCAGTATTTT. Translated: CASSPPASGGTDTQYF.